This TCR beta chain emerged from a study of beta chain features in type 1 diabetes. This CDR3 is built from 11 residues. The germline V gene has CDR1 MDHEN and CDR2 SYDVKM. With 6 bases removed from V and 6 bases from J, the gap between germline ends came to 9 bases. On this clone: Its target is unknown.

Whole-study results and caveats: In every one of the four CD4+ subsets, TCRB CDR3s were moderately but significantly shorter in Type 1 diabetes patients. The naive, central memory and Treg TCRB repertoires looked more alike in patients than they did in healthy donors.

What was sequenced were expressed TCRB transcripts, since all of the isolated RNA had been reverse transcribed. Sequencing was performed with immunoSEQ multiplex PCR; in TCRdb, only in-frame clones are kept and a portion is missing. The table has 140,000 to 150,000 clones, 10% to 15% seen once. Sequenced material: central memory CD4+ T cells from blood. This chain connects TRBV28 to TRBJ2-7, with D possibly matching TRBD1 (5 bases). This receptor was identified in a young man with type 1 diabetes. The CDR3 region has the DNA TGTGCCAGCAGGTTAGGGGCCGAGCAGTACTTC. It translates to CASRLGAEQYF.